This T cell receptor (beta chain) comes out of a study of beta chain features in type 1 diabetes. This clone was seen more than once but under ten times. Its antigen remains unidentified. Findings and caveats of the study: Any HLA-type effect on TCRB rearrangement remained unresolved here. Amplification by PCR could prefer shorter templates, with the same effect in patients and controls.

Expressed TCRB transcripts were sequenced because the entire RNA isolate underwent reverse transcription. Repertoires were generated with immunoSEQ multiplex PCR, while TCRdb's copy carries only in-frame clones and drops some. In the table there are roughly 45,000 clones, 50% of which are singletons. This CDR3 is 17 amino acids long. V shed 5 bases and J 2 bases; nucleotides not matched to a gene: 11. CDR1 is SEHNR, CDR2 FQNEAQ, per germline (reference sequence). Sequenced sample: stem cell memory CD4+ T cells from blood. The source of this sequence is a woman in her twenties or thirties in good health. V gene TRBV7-9 combines with J gene TRBJ2-7, with TRBD2 matching 11 bases. The CDR3 is CASSAGLGLAETYEQYF. As DNA, the CDR3 is TGTGCCAGCAGCGCAGGTTTGGGACTAGCGGAAACCTACGAGCAGTACTTC.